This T cell receptor (beta chain) came from a study of CD8+CD57+ T cells in acquired aplastic anemia. Overall study context: DNA from sorted CD4+ and CD8+ cells averaged around 3.5 ug. CD4+ cells from healthy donors averaged about 9.8 million reads.

Findings and caveats of the study: Patients versus controls showed no significant CD8+ Simpson's diversity difference.

The use of genomic DNA as template underpinned the TCR beta VDJ and CDR3 profiling. Via MiXCR, TCRdb re-called the reads, giving one row per CDR3 protein. The sample lists 50,000 to 65,000 distinct CDR3 sequences; roughly 54% were seen once. By frequency in the sample, this clonotype is medium-sized. Its antigen is currently unknown. V was cut by 5 bases and J by 0 bases, with 11 bases left in between. Per the germline V gene, CDR1 is SGHTA and CDR2 is FQGNSA. CDR3 length: 14 amino acids. The receptor's source is a human donor in good health, serving as a control. The chain joins TRBV7-2 to TRBJ2-7; D gene ambiguous. Sequenced input: sorted CD4+, CD8+, or CD8+CD57+ T cells (not recorded which) from PBMCs. The DNA for the CDR3 is TGTGCCAGCAGCCCCGACTTCAGCTCCTACGAGCAGTACTTC. This gives the protein CASSPDFSSYEQYF.